Listed below are T cell receptor beta chains from one sample, sequenced in a study of shared clonotypes between healthy human individuals. Sequenced by immunoSEQ multiplex PCR; TCRdb stores in-frame clones only, minus some. This table holds around 700,000 clones, 55% to 75% found once. Sequenced input: memory CD4+ T cells sorted from blood. The receptors come from a woman aged 25 to 39 in good health. Both conserved end residues are part of each CDR3. The D gene is left open where the match is weak. Size is stated for part of the rows, as once, few or many counts, or as a class when the clone is expanded.

v_gene	j_gene	d_gene	len	abundance	CDR3aa	CDR3nt
TRBV29-1	TRBJ2-7	NA	15	NA	CSVEIEAKGEYEQYF	TGCAGCGTTGAAATTGAGGCAAAGGGCGAGTACGAGCAGTACTTC
TRBV7-9	TRBJ2-7	NA	12	NA	CASSAQGHEQYF	TGTGCCAGCAGCGCGCAGGGTCACGAGCAGTACTTC
TRBV7-8	TRBJ2-5	TRBD2	14	NA	CASSSPLAGGTQYF	TGTGCCAGCAGCTCCCCTCTGGCGGGAGGGACCCAGTACTTC
TRBV6-5	TRBJ1-5	NA	14	NA	CASSYSTGGQPQHF	TGTGCCAGCAGTTACTCGACAGGAGGACAGCCCCAGCATTTT
TRBV4-1	TRBJ2-2	NA	16	NA	CASSQDRDRDTGELFF	TGCGCCAGCAGCCAAGATAGAGATCGGGACACCGGGGAGCTGTTTTTT
TRBV18	TRBJ1-1	NA	13	NA	CASSPLKNTEAFF	TGTGCCAGCTCACCTTTGAAGAACACTGAAGCTTTCTTT
TRBV19	TRBJ2-2	TRBD2	15	NA	CASSIGGGNTGELFF	TGTGCCAGTAGTATCGGCGGGGGAAACACCGGGGAGCTGTTTTTT
TRBV18	TRBJ2-1	NA	16	NA	CASSPTNYISYNEQFF	TGTGCCAGCTCCCCAACTAATTATATCTCCTACAATGAGCAGTTCTTC
TRBV6-1	TRBJ2-3	NA	16	NA	CASSALLGKSTDTQYF	TGTGCCAGCAGTGCCCTACTGGGGAAGAGCACAGATACGCAGTATTTT
TRBV18	TRBJ1-2	NA	17	NA	CASSPSRVGRTNYGYTF	TGTGCCAGCTCACCAAGTAGGGTTGGCAGAACTAACTATGGCTACACCTTC
TRBV2	TRBJ1-1	NA	16	NA	CASSDLGVGQNTEAFF	TGTGCCAGCAGTGATTTGGGGGTGGGTCAGAACACTGAAGCTTTCTTT
TRBV5-1	TRBJ1-2	NA	15	NA	CASSRERVRDFGYTF	TGCGCCAGCAGCCGAGAGCGGGTTCGAGACTTCGGCTACACCTTC
TRBV30	TRBJ1-4	TRBD1	13	NA	CATQGAPAEKLFF	TGTGCCACACAGGGGGCGCCAGCTGAAAAACTGTTTTTT
TRBV7-9	TRBJ2-7	NA	14	NA	CASSPSVGSYEQYF	TGTGCCAGCAGCCCTAGCGTGGGCTCCTACGAGCAGTACTTC
TRBV5-4	TRBJ2-1	TRBD2	17	NA	CASSLALGGGGLDEQFF	TGTGCCAGCAGCTTGGCCCTGGGCGGGGGGGGCCTCGATGAGCAGTTCTTC
TRBV4-2	TRBJ2-2	TRBD1	18	few	CASSQDRRDRGSAGELFF	TGTGCCAGCAGCCAAGATCGCCGGGACAGGGGTTCTGCCGGGGAGCTGTTTTTT